This TCR beta chain emerged from a study of blood T cell repertoires in COVID-19. In the study overall: Sample material is recorded as cDNA or gDNA derived from T cells, B-cell-depleted T cells, or PBMCs.

The CDR3 consists of 15 residues. Germline values: CDR1 SEHNR, CDR2 FQNEAQ (reference sequence). Losses at the gene ends were 5 bases for V and 6 bases for J; bases not matched to a gene: 8. Original methodology: Quantification of nucleated cells was approximated via reference gene primer amplification. The method was immunoSEQ multiplex PCR; TCRdb's version includes in-frame clones alone and lacks a portion of them. V and J calls and clone size are given by that table; D and trimming were obtained from the DNA. The table records about 200,000 clones, roughly four fifths of them present only once. Material for sequencing was peripheral blood. The sequence derives from a human donor with acute or convalescent COVID-19. The donor label of this sample is uncertain. The chain links TRBV7-9 to TRBJ2-2, with TRBD1 identical over 8 bases. The CDR3 loop reads CASSADRVWPGELFF. For the CDR3, the DNA is TGTGCCAGCAGCGCGGACAGGGTTTGGCCCGGGGAGCTGTTTTTT.